This T cell receptor (beta chain) is from a study of OX40 agonist ivuxolimab in advanced cancers. About the study: Previous treatment with anti-PD-1, anti-PD-L1 or anti-CTLA-4 therapy was allowed; under 50% had received some. Study-wide findings and caveats: More expanded clones were found, on average, in CD8+ than in CD4+ T cells. Doses of 0.1 to 3.0 mg/kg were accompanied by clonal expansion of CD4+ and CD8+ blood T cells by week 6. Some patients who did not respond also had low normalized T-cell clonal expansion.

Repertoires were generated with immunoSEQ multiplex PCR, while TCRdb's copy carries only in-frame clones and drops some. In the table there are under 150,000 clones, 90% to 95% of which are singletons. Comment on this clone: Its target is not known.

Trimming took 1 base from V and 8 from J, leaving 6 bases between them. The CDR3 is 12 residues long. The germline V gene encodes CDR1 SGHTA and CDR2 FQGNSA. The sample was CD4+ or CD8+ T cells sorted from blood, taken in a trial of the OX40 agonist ivuxolimab. The receptor comes from an adult with an advanced solid tumor such as melanoma, head and neck, liver or kidney cancer. This chain links TRBV7-2 with TRBJ2-4; D gene ambiguous. CDR3 residues: CASSLVKDIQYF. The CDR3 nucleotides are TGTGCCAGCAGCTTAGTTAAGGACATTCAGTACTTC.